The sequence of this T cell receptor (beta chain) was determined in a study of PD-1 blockade in classical Hodgkin lymphoma. The CDR3 sequence is 15 residues long. Trimming removed 6 bases at V and 3 bases at J, with 18 bases between. Germline CDR1 reads MNHEY; CDR2 reads SVGAGI. With no exception, relapse followed autologous stem cell transplantation in all patients, and brentuximab vedotin exposure varied. Data came from immunoSEQ multiplex PCR; TCRdb stores just in-frame clones and leaves some out. The repertoire holds approximately 52,000 clones, with around 75% as singletons. The receptor was derived from a human donor with classical Hodgkin lymphoma. The chain has TRBV6-5 and TRBJ2-7; D not certain. The sample consisted of peripheral blood mononuclear cells (PBMCs), taken before the second cycle of nivolumab. The CDR3 nucleotides read TGTGCCAGCAGCCACAGACCTGACGGTTTCTACGAGCAGTACTTC. Its translation is CASSHRPDGFYEQYF.